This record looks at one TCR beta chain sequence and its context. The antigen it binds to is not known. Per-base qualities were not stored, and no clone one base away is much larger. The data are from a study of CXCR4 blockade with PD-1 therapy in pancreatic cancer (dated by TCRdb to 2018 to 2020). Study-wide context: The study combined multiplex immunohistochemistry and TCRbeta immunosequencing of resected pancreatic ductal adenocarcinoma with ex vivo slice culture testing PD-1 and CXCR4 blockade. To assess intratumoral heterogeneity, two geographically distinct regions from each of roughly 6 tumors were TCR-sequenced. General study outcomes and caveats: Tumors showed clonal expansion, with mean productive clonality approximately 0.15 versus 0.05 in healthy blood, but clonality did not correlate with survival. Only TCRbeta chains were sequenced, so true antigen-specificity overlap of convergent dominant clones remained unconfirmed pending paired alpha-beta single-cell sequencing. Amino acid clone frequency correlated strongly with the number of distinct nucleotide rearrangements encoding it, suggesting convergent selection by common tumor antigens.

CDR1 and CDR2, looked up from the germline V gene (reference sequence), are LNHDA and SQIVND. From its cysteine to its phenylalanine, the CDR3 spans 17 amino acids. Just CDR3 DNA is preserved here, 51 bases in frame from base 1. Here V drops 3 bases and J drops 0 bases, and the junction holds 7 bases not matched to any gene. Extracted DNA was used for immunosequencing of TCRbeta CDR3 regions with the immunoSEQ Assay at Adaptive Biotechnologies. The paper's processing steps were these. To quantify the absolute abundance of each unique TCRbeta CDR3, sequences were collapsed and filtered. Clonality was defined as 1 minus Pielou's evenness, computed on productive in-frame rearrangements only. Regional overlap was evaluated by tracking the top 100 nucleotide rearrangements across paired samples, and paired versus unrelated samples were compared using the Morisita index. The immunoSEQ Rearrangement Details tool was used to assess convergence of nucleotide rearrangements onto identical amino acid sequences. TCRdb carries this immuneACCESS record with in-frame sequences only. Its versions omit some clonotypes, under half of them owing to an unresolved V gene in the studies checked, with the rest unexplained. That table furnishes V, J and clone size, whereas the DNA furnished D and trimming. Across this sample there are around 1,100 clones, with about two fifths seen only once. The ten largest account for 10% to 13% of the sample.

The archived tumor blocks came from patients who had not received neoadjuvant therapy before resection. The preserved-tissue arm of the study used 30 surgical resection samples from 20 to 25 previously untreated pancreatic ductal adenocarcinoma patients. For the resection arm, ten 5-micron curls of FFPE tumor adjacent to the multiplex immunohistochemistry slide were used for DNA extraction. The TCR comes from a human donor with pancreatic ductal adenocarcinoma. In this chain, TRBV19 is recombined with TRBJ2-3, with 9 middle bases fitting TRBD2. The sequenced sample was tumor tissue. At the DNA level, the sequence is TGTGCCAGTAGTATTTCCTCACTAGCGGGCAGCACAGATACGCAGTATTTT. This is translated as CASSISSLAGSTDTQYF.